The T cell receptor beta chain under discussion was sequenced for a study of cytomegalovirus exposure and HLA in healthy donors. Study-level findings and limits: Across HLA loci, a later analysis found differing TCR association rates, with DRB1 most and HLA-C fewest. It is likely that the observed cluster of highly shared sequence variants was a sequencing artifact. Under in vitro conditions, a few CMV-associated chains were confirmed as specific for CMV antigens. Fewer N-insertions than the roughly 630-donor mean were reportedly shown by an Asian-associated ancestry cluster in a later analysis.

Of note for this clone: As yet, its antigen is unknown.

It was with 60 Vbeta and 13 Jbeta primers that the PCR ran. Some clones are missing from TCRdb's copy, which holds only in-frame ones; the method was immunoSEQ multiplex PCR. The table lists about 220,000 clones, more than 65% of them singletons. The CDR3 sequence is 13 residues long. Germline lookup yields CDR1 MNHNS and CDR2 SASEGT. Trimming cost V 1 base and J 4 bases, with 7 bases left between them. What was sequenced was PBMCs. The origin of this receptor is a young man in good health and CMV-seronegative. V is TRBV6-1 and J is TRBJ1-1; no definite D call. DNA for the CDR3: TGTGCCAGCAGTGAAGAGCGACCCACTGAAGCTTTCTTT. Protein: CASSEERPTEAFF.